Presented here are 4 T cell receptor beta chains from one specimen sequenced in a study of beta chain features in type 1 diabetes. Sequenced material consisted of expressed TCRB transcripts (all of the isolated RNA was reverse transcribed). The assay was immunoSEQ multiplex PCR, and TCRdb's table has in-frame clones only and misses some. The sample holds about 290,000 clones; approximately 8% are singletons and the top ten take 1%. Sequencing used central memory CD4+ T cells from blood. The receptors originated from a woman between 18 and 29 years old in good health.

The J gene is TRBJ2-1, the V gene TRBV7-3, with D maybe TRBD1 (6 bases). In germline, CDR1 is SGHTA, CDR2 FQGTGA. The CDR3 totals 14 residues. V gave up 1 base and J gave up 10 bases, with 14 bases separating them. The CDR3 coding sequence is TGTGCCAGCAGCTTAAGCCGGGACACCCAAGAGCAGTTCTTC. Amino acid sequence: CASSLSRDTQEQFF.

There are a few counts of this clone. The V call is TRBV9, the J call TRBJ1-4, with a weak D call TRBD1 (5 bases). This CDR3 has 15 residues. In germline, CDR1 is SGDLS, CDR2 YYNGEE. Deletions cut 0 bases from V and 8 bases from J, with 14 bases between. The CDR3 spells CASSVGAGWSEKLFF. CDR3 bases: TGTGCCAGCAGCGTAGGGGCAGGGTGGAGCGAAAAACTGTTTTTT.

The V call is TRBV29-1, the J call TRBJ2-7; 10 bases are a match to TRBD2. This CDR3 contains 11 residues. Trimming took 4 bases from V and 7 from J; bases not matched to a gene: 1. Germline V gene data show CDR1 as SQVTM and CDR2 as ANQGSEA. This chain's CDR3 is CSVALAGEQYV. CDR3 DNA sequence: TGCAGCGTTGCACTAGCGGGGGAGCAGTACGTC.

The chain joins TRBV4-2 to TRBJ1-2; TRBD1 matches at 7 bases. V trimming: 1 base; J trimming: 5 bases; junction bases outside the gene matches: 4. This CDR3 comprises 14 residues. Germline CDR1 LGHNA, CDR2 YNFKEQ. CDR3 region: CASSQAGGYYGYTF. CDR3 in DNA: TGTGCCAGCAGCCAAGCAGGGGGATATTATGGCTACACCTTC.